The clone carrying this T cell receptor (beta chain) was observed a single time. Clones were sequenced by immunoSEQ multiplex PCR, and TCRdb holds only the in-frame ones, with some missing. The table shows 40,000 to 45,000 clones, with around 86% occurring only once. These data come from a study of OX40 agonist ivuxolimab in advanced cancers. The CDR3 has 13 amino acids. Germline values: CDR1 MNHEY, CDR2 SVGAGI. Trimming removed 6 bases from V and 13 bases from J, with 16 bases in between. The specimen was CD4+ or CD8+ T cells sorted from blood, collected in a trial of the OX40 agonist ivuxolimab. This sequence joins TRBV6-5 and TRBJ1-6, with D unresolved. The clonotype was recovered from an adult with an advanced solid tumor such as melanoma, head and neck, liver or kidney cancer. This CDR3 reads CASSRINLYPLHF. In DNA form, the CDR3 reads TGTGCCAGCAGCCGCATCAATCTATACCCCCTCCACTTT.